Listed below are T cell receptor beta chains from one sample, sequenced in a study of regulatory T cells in long-lasting Graves disease. TCRdb recomputed calls from the multiplex PCR reads with MiXCR, one row per CDR3 protein. The table includes approximately 360,000 distinct CDR3 sequences, approximately 10% detected once. The sample was also reused in another study, on T cells in Graves' hyperthyroidism and ophthalmopathy.

The sequenced sample was peripheral blood mononuclear cells (PBMCs), obtained at new diagnosis, from a patient treated with antithyroid drugs. The receptor set was obtained from a woman under 30 with Graves disease. CDR3s include the opening cysteine and the closing phenylalanine or tryptophan. A D gene is named only where the DNA matches it firmly. Not all rows give a size; the values are once, few, many and, for expanded clones, a class.

>NA|many|TRBV7-2|TRBJ2-3
CASSPRQGLDTQYF
>TRBD2|NA|TRBV2|TRBJ2-1
CASSGSDRLAGGRSYNEQFF
>TRBD2|few|TRBV7-8|TRBJ2-5
CASSPPRAGLPETQYF
>NA|NA|TRBV5-1|TRBJ2-1
CASSLTGTGQFF
>TRBD1|many|TRBV5-8|TRBJ2-1
CASSFGQVQNEQFF
>NA|NA|TRBV4-3|TRBJ1-2
CASSQERQGGGYTF
>TRBD1|many|TRBV15|TRBJ2-1
CATSAWTGGYNEQFF
>NA|many|TRBV14|TRBJ1-1
CASSQDIGGREKTEAFF
>NA|many|TRBV28|TRBJ2-2
CASSPLFPRAGTGELFF
>NA|many|TRBV7-2|TRBJ1-1
CASSLDNLNTEAFF
>NA|many|TRBV2|TRBJ2-7
CASSEAWRKSSYEQYF
>NA|many|TRBV12-3/TRBV12-4|TRBJ1-5
CASSLLGGYQPQHF
>TRBD1|many|TRBV7-8|TRBJ1-1
CASSLGAGGGPNTEAFF
>TRBD2|many|TRBV19|TRBJ2-1
CASSPRLAGRYNEQFF
>NA|many|TRBV6-1|TRBJ2-7
CASSPMRTGGTMDYEQYF
>NA|NA|TRBV3-1|TRBJ2-7
CASSQGHPAGRYF
>TRBD2|few|TRBV30|TRBJ2-1
CAWSLRGLAGVYEQFF
>NA|many|TRBV2|TRBJ1-2
CASKRDTANYGYTF
>NA|few|TRBV6-2/TRBV6-3|TRBJ2-1
CASSFREYEQFF
>TRBD2|many|TRBV20-1|TRBJ2-1
CSARDLLIIKRETLSVHNEQFF
>TRBD2|NA|TRBV6-1|TRBJ2-1
CASSESASGGLLSYNEQFF
>NA|many|TRBV7-9|TRBJ1-2
CASSAPGDDGYTF
>TRBD2|NA|TRBV7-2|TRBJ2-7
CASSARLAGRGEQYF
>TRBD1|NA|TRBV20-1|TRBJ2-7
CSARDLRTGAYEQYF
>NA|few|TRBV9|TRBJ2-5
CASSVKGGRETQYF
>NA|many|TRBV11-2|TRBJ2-1
CASSQVDSHLQFF
>NA|many|TRBV12-3/TRBV12-4|TRBJ1-6
CASSLWDRYSPLHF
>NA|many|TRBV9|TRBJ1-2
CASSGGYGYTF
>NA|few|TRBV20-1|TRBJ1-1
CSAVSSQQGDRTEAFF
>NA|NA|TRBV20-1|TRBJ1-2
CSANAGINYGYTF
>NA|few|TRBV3-1|TRBJ2-1
CASSQDWAAVQFF
>NA|NA|TRBV4-3|TRBJ1-3
CASSQDYPYSGNTIYF